The clone carrying this TCR beta chain came up many times. The source of the sample is a study of neurological immune-mediated disorders. The authors produced cDNA by 5'RACE using 10-nucleotide random UMIs. In TCRdb, the 5' RACE reads were re-called with MiXCR into one record per CDR3 protein. The top ten hold 25% to 35% of the sample, which has approximately 30,000 distinct CDR3 sequences, about 15% seen once. Per the germline V gene, CDR1 is MNHEY and CDR2 is SVGEGT. V gave up 2 bases and J gave up 5 bases, with 12 bases separating them. The CDR3 spans 14 residues. Sequencing used PBMCs. The rearrangement uses TRBV6-2 or TRBV6-3 and TRBJ1-1; D uncertain. This receptor was obtained from a man between 65 and 85 years old in good health. CDR3 residues: CASSYGLEVTEAFF. Written as DNA, the CDR3 is TGTGCCAGCAGTTACGGCTTAGAAGTAACTGAAGCTTTCTTT.